Presented here are 20 T cell receptor beta chains from one specimen sequenced in a study of shared T cell receptors in the human thymus. Assay: immunoSEQ multiplex PCR; the TCRdb copy retains only in-frame clones and omits some. The sample lists roughly 560,000 clones; about 80% were seen once. These data also featured in a second study, about human thymus T cells.

Sequencing was performed on thymocytes. The receptors stem from a boy less than two years old with a congenital heart defect.

This sequence joins TRBV30 and TRBJ2-1; TRBD2 aligns across 8 bases. V dropped 2 bases and J dropped 4; count of bases not matched to a gene: 4. Per the germline V gene, CDR1 is GTSNPN and CDR2 is SVGIG (reference sequence). The CDR3 is made up of 14 amino acids. The CDR3 nucleotides are TGTGCCTGGAGTCCCAGCGGGAGTTACAATGAGCAGTTCTTC. Protein product: CAWSPSGSYNEQFF.

The rearrangement links TRBV30 to TRBJ1-2; D remains unclear. Germline CDR1 reads GTSNPN; CDR2 reads SVGIG (reference sequence). V was pared by 0 bases and J by 4 bases, with 12 bases between. The CDR3 runs to 14 residues. The DNA of the CDR3 is TGTGCCTGGAGTGTACGTGGGCCGAGCTATGGCTACACCTTC. Translation gives CAWSVRGPSYGYTF.

J is TRBJ2-6 and V is TRBV27, with TRBD1 as a possible D gene (6 bases). Germline V gives CDR1 MNHEY, CDR2 SMNVEV (reference sequence). Trimming pared 9 bases from V and 0 bases from J, leaving 15 bases between. This CDR3 is 16 amino acids long. CDR3 amino acids: CASQGRGYSGANVLTF. The CDR3 DNA follows: TGTGCCAGTCAGGGCAGGGGCTACTCTGGGGCCAACGTCCTGACTTTC.

The chain combines TRBV11-2 with TRBJ1-3, with D possibly being TRBD1 (6 bases). Germline assignment: CDR1 SGHAT and CDR2 FQNNGV. The CDR3 is 14 residues long. The ends were cut back, 1 base at V and 5 bases at J, with 9 bases in the middle. The CDR3 here is CASSLGDTRNTIYF. Written as DNA, the CDR3 is TGTGCCAGCAGCTTAGGGGACACAAGAAACACCATATATTTT.

V and J are TRBV27 and TRBJ2-1; TRBD2 matches 9 bases. CDR3 size: 17 residues. Trimming removed 5 bases from V and 6 bases from J; junction bases left unmatched: 14. Germline CDR1 and CDR2: MNHEY and SMNVEV (reference sequence). CDR3 protein: CASSHIAGAAPSNEQFF. As DNA, the CDR3 is TGTGCCAGCAGTCACATAGCGGGAGCGGCCCCTTCCAATGAGCAGTTCTTC.

This chain joins TRBV28 and TRBJ2-3, with TRBD1 as a possible D gene (5 bases). Germline V gene lookup returns CDR1 MDHEN and CDR2 SYDVKM. Trimming took 4 bases from V and 2 from J, leaving 22 bases between them. This CDR3 has 18 amino acids. The CDR3 sequence: CASSSTAATNTHTDTQYF. As DNA, the CDR3 is TGTGCCAGCAGTTCGACAGCCGCAACGAATACCCACACAGATACGCAGTATTTT.

This chain joins TRBV28 and TRBJ1-1; 8 positions match TRBD1. Germline CDR1 and CDR2: MDHEN and SYDVKM. Trimming took 8 bases from V and 1 from J; bases not matched to a gene: 12. The CDR3 is 16 amino acids. CDR3 region: CASWRTGPKENTEAFF. The CDR3 DNA reads as TGTGCCAGCTGGCGGACAGGGCCGAAAGAGAACACTGAAGCTTTCTTT.

V gene TRBV14 combines with J gene TRBJ2-7; 12 nucleotides align to TRBD2. The CDR3 spans 16 residues. Germline V CDR1 and CDR2: SGHDN, FVKESK. V shed 0 bases, J shed 3 bases, and the junction held 3 bases outside the gene matches. The CDR3 region is CASSQDILAGGYEQYF. The CDR3 DNA follows: TGTGCCAGCAGCCAAGATATACTAGCGGGGGGCTACGAGCAGTACTTC.

The chain joins TRBV19 to TRBJ1-5, with 7 bases fitting TRBD1. The CDR3 covers 15 residues. Per germline, CDR1 LNHDA and CDR2 SQIVND (reference sequence). V was pared by 5 bases and J by 2 bases, with 6 bases of the junction left unmatched. The CDR3, as DNA: TGTGCCAGTAGTCGCGTGGGACAGCGCAATCAGCCCCAGCATTTT. The encoded protein is CASSRVGQRNQPQHF.

This clone was seen a handful of times. The chain carries TRBV10-3 and TRBJ2-7; D is perhaps TRBD1 (5 bases). Germline-derived CDR1 and CDR2 are ENHRY and SYGVKD. The V gene lost 4 bases and the J gene lost 4 bases, with 14 bases spanning the gap. CDR3 length: 14 amino acids. CDR3 sequence (DNA): TGTGCCATCAGTGTAGGACACTCTGAGTACGAGCAGTACTTC. It translates to CAISVGHSEYEQYF.

This rearrangement joins TRBV20-1 to TRBJ1-1; D is unresolved. The CDR3 has 11 residues. CDR1 is DFQATT and CDR2 is SNEGSKA in the germline V gene (reference sequence). V lost 6 bases to trimming and J lost 0 bases, with 5 bases between them. The CDR3 region is CSANMNTEAFF. As DNA, the CDR3 is TGCAGTGCAAACATGAACACTGAAGCTTTCTTT.

This chain links TRBV4-3 with TRBJ2-3, with 9 nucleotides matching TRBD2. Germline V gives CDR1 LGHNA, CDR2 YSLEER. J gave up 5 bases and V 2 bases, and 11 bases lay outside the gene matches. The CDR3 loop spans 17 amino acids. CDR3 loop: CASSQSGLARRGDTQYF. CDR3 sequence (DNA): TGCGCCAGCAGCCAATCCGGACTAGCGAGGCGGGGAGATACGCAGTATTTT.

Concerning this clone itself: Other DNA variants within this sample encode the same CDR3. The V and J genes are TRBV6-5 and TRBJ2-7; TRBD1 agrees at 10 bases. The V segment lost 6 bases and the J segment 5 bases; nucleotides outside the gene matches: 7. The CDR3 is 14 amino acids. Germline CDR1 reads MNHEY; CDR2 reads SVGAGI. CDR3 sequence: CASSPGTGVHEQYF. Here the CDR3 DNA reads TGTGCCAGCAGCCCCGGGACAGGGGTGCACGAGCAGTACTTC.

This clone was seen once. This chain connects TRBV4-3 to TRBJ2-5; TRBD2 aligns across 12 bases. The CDR3 has 18 residues. CDR1 is LGHNA and CDR2 is YSLEER in the germline V gene. With 1 base clipped from V and 5 bases from J, the junction kept 11 bases outside the gene matches. The CDR3 region is CASSQGRLAGGPGETQYF. DNA of the CDR3: TGCGCCAGCAGCCAAGGTAGGCTAGCGGGAGGGCCGGGGGAGACCCAGTACTTC.

The rearrangement uses TRBV27 and TRBJ2-1, with D unresolved. The CDR3 has 14 amino acids. Germline lookup yields CDR1 MNHEY and CDR2 SMNVEV (reference sequence). V lost 0 bases to trimming and J lost 9 bases, with 12 bases between them. The CDR3: CASSLSRRSGEQFF. The CDR3 nucleotides are TGTGCCAGCAGTTTATCGCGTAGGTCGGGTGAGCAGTTCTTC.

This rearrangement joins TRBV19 to TRBJ2-3; TRBD2 is a possible D gene (5 bases). Trimming removed 5 bases from V and 1 base from J, with 13 bases in between. Per the germline V gene, CDR1 is LNHDA and CDR2 is SQIVND (reference sequence). The CDR3 has 15 amino acids. This CDR3 is CASSPKDWGTDTQYF. DNA for the CDR3: TGTGCCAGTAGTCCCAAGGACTGGGGCACAGATACGCAGTATTTT.

The chain uses TRBV13 and TRBJ2-3; D is ambiguous. V dropped 1 base and J dropped 0 bases, with 14 bases sitting between them. This CDR3 spans 17 amino acids. CDR1 PRHDT and CDR2 FYEKMQ come from the germline V gene (reference sequence). CDR3 sequence: CASSLVSSGTSTDTQYF. The CDR3 DNA is TGTGCCAGCAGCTTAGTTTCCTCGGGTACTAGCACAGATACGCAGTATTTT.

The V gene is TRBV6-1, the J gene TRBJ2-7; 8 bases are shared with TRBD1. CDR1 is MNHNS and CDR2 is SASEGT in the germline V gene. Losses at the gene ends were 4 bases for V and 4 bases for J; bases not matched to a gene: 15. The CDR3 has 17 amino acids. The CDR3 protein is CASSAPAGLHRGYEQYF. The CDR3 DNA follows: TGTGCCAGCAGTGCACCGGCGGGACTTCACAGGGGGTACGAGCAGTACTTC.

The chain joins TRBV7-8 to TRBJ2-7, with a weak D call TRBD2 (6 bases). This CDR3 has 16 residues. V shed 5 bases and J shed 0 bases, with 17 bases lying between them. The germline CDR1 and CDR2 sequences are SGHVS and FQNEAQ. CDR3 sequence (DNA): TGTGCCAGCAGCGCCCGTTCCAGGACTACCTCCTACGAGCAGTACTTC. Amino acids: CASSARSRTTSYEQYF. The complete variable domain, with remaining parts taken from reference TRBV7-8 and TRBJ2-7, reads GAGVSQSPRYKVAKRGQDVALRCDPISGHVSLFWYQQALGQGPEFLTYFQNEAQLDKSGLPSDRFFAERPEGSVSTLKIQRTQQEDSAVYLCASSARSRTTSYEQYFGPGTRLTVT.

This clone has just one count. The J gene is TRBJ1-1, the V gene TRBV5-6, with TRBD1 matching 7 bases. CDR1 SGHDT and CDR2 YYEEEE come from the germline V gene. The CDR3 has 14 residues. V was clipped by 4 bases and J by 1 base; unmatched bases: 4. CDR3 region: CASSTRQGNTEAFF. CDR3 nucleotides: TGTGCCAGCAGCACCCGACAGGGGAACACTGAAGCTTTCTTT.